This note documents a single T cell receptor (beta chain) sequence. Its antigen remains unidentified. There are no base qualities to consult, and no much larger clone falls within one base. Libraries were built with the immunoSEQ multiplex PCR assay. For the multiplex PCR, a mixture combining 60 forward primers for TCR Vbeta segments and 13 reverse primers for TCR Jbeta segments was used. A multiplex PCR assay on genomic DNA amplified the CDR3 region of rearranged TCR beta genes. On the Illumina HiSeq System, the amplified TCR beta libraries were sequenced as 87-base-pair reads. As for how the authors treated the data: Across the 670 or so repertoires, a later analysis counted tens of millions of unique TCR beta chains, approximately 12 million of which were shared by at least two donors. Raw reads were error-corrected and collapsed into unique sequences by a nearest-neighbor algorithm in which closely related sequences were merged to remove PCR and sequencing errors. Alignment of CDR3 sequences to IMGT reference sequences was used to assign V, D and J gene segments. For a sequence to be retained, at least a six-nucleotide match to both a V gene segment and a J gene segment was required. Rearrangements were classified as productive when the CDR3 lacked stop codons and remained in frame with V and J, and all other rearrangements were classified as non-productive. CDR3 was defined according to IMGT convention as the region running from the second conserved V-encoded cysteine to the conserved J-encoded phenylalanine. The earlier analysis of about 590 of the donors excluded sequences that lacked an unambiguous match to a single V gene segment. An earlier analysis of a few hundred of the donors called V segments functional above 56.7% productive rearrangements and segregating when the between-donor standard deviation exceeded 5%. A statistical classification framework was developed to diagnose cytomegalovirus status using the catalog of TCR beta chain sequences. In a later analysis, V and J genes were assigned by comparing TCR nucleotide sequences against IMGT/GENE-DB human TR gene sequences. In a later analysis, CDR3 sequences and most-parsimonious VDJ recombination scenarios were assigned using the TCRdist pipeline. In a later analysis, each TCR beta chain was defined by its CDR3 amino acid sequence together with its V-gene family, and reads without a unique V-gene family were excluded. A later analysis removed 550 to 650 highly shared, low-generation-probability nucleotide sequences to deal with suspected cross-contamination and a sequencing artifact. A later analysis calculated a clonal expansion index for each public chain from normalized within-repertoire ranks of inferred template counts. A later analysis computed generation probabilities with a VDJ recombination model fitted to out-of-frame rearrangements, and checked the results against IGoR. Hypergeometric tests were used in a later analysis to score TCR-TCR, TCR-HLA and TCR-CMV co-occurrence, with a repertoire-size bias correction applied to the TCR pairs. To estimate false discovery rates, a later analysis permuted the HLA or CMV assignments 20 times. A later analysis grouped co-occurring TCRs with DBSCAN, adding TCRdist sequence similarity when clustering within HLA-allele-positive subsets. Repertoires with fewer than 30,000 or more than 120,000 public chains, plus five repertoires with anomalous nucleotide sharing, were excluded from co-occurrence clustering. TCRdb obtained this table from immuneACCESS and retained in-frame rearrangements with V and J assigned. These tables miss some clones; where compared with another copy, unresolved V genes account for less than half of the shortfall, and the remainder is unexplained. For V, J and clone size, that table is used; D and trimming come from the DNA. The sample table shows 150,000 or so clones, and about 82% are seen once. About 0.77% of the sample lies in the top ten.

In total, just over 650 healthy bone marrow donors made up the cohort. At the time of sampling, every cohort member was nominally healthy, though immune exposures that went unrecorded were likely present. The donor was CMV seronegative and belonged to the group of 352 seronegative cohort members. Each donor provided a peripheral blood sample, and peripheral blood mononuclear cells were used for TCR beta sequencing. Genomic DNA was extracted from the blood cell samples with the Qiagen DNeasy Blood Extraction Kit. This sample is part of a study of cytomegalovirus exposure and HLA in healthy donors (dated 2017 in TCRdb). Turning to the overall study: According to an earlier analysis of 550 to 700 of the donors, about 179 million T cells yielded 117 million unique TCR beta sequences and about 280 Gb of sequence data. An early release covering more than 500 HLA-typed donors comprised around 300 gigabases of sequencing data and about 90 million unique TCR sequences. Of the approximately 400 genotyped donors, about 84% fell in the genetic ancestry cluster associated with self-reported Caucasian donors. The study aimed to test whether cataloging public T cell receptors could reveal signatures of past pathogen exposure. The study profiled the T cell repertoires of under 700 subjects by immunosequencing and related them to cytomegalovirus serostatus. Along with the roughly 700-subject first cohort, a separate validation cohort of over a hundred different subjects was used. To predict cytomegalovirus infection status, the study combined high-throughput TCR immunosequencing, statistical association of individual TCRs with disease status, and machine learning. A later analysis re-analyzed previously published TCR beta repertoires from roughly 690 donors and added high-resolution HLA genotyping to study TCR occurrence patterns. The later analysis used no new phenotypic data to find candidate immune exposures, relying instead on TCR beta sequences and their occurrence across donors. To decide whether each TCR beta V gene segment behaved as functional or pseudogenic, an earlier analysis of some 540 of the donors relied on high-throughput TCR beta sequencing. Donor age, sex, ethnicity and CMV serostatus were compiled alongside the repertoire data. In a later genetic analysis, genome-wide SNP genotypes for about 60% of the 666 donors were used, and that subset was treated as a discovery cohort. All discovery cohort repertoires had been generated using a single sequencing platform. Both class I and class II loci were covered by HLA typing, at four-digit resolution. The number of donors typed differed by locus, with roughly 620-630 for A, B, C, DRB1 and DQB1, 522 for DQA1, 606 for DPA1, and around 430 for DPB1. Roughly five DR-DQ haplotypes were handled as single units for association and clustering, since linkage in the cohort was strong. On average, roughly 200,000 unique TCR beta nucleotide sequences were sequenced per donor among a few hundred genotyped donors of the cohort, with roughly a sixth of those sequences being non-productive. The full study reports these points: Assigning TCR associations to individual alleles was difficult when HLA alleles, especially DR and DQ, strongly co-occurred. In vitro tests confirmed that a few of the cytomegalovirus-associated TCR beta chains recognize cytomegalovirus antigens. Presence/absence analyses assumed roughly uniform sequencing depth across donors, an assumption that may not hold. A further reported finding was that TCR beta sequences accurately predicted the HLA-A and HLA-B alleles for most subjects in the first cohort. The authors suggested that the approach could potentially be extended to other disease states and immunological phenotypes. Most TCR sequences were observed very rarely across donors, whereas some public TCRs were present in many individuals. Most CMV-associated TCR beta chains appeared to be HLA-restricted in a later analysis, and the HLA associations seemed to be driven largely by CMV exposure. In a later analysis, TCR association rates were found to vary across HLA loci, with the most associated TCRs seen for DRB1 alleles and the fewest for HLA-C alleles. In a later analysis, HLA-associated TCR beta chains showed more clonal expansion and lower generation probabilities than non-associated chains that were equally common. A total of 164 TCR beta chains were listed by the study as associated with cytomegalovirus. Because counts were too low, roughly 18 rarely observed V segments, including chromosome 9 orphons, were left out of the earlier analysis of 587 of the donors. For the cohort, immune exposure information was limited to CMV serostatus. Correlated functional status among segregating V segments might be attributable to linkage disequilibrium, but an unknown experimental factor could not be ruled out. Only TCR beta chains were sequenced in this cohort, and the absence of alpha or paired-chain data limited detectable features. In a later genetic analysis, fewer N-insertions in productive TCRs were reported among donors in an Asian-associated ancestry cluster than the roughly 700-donor mean. Broadly in line with IMGT annotations, most TCR beta V segments showed up in productive rearrangements about 90% or about 30% of the time in an earlier analysis of approximately 600 of the donors. In a later analysis, several top co-occurrence clusters were reported to appear linked to parvovirus B19, influenza, CMV and Epstein-Barr virus. A cluster of highly shared sequence variants was judged likely to be a technical artifact of the sequencing pipeline. In a later genetic analysis, a missense DCLRE1C variant was associated with V-gene and J-gene trimming of TCR beta chains, and the association was replicated in an independent cohort. A later analysis associated about 17,000 TCR beta sequences with specific HLA alleles at a false discovery rate of 0.05. In both the original and validation cohorts, the classifier was reported to diagnose cytomegalovirus status with high specificity and sensitivity. Because HLA typing was missing for some donors at each locus, association tests included only the typed subset.

The TCR originated in a woman aged 18-29 years in good health and CMV-seronegative. Sequences were obtained from PBMCs.

The CDR3 has the sequence CASSQDWAGGTHTDTQYF. The sequenced DNA: TGTGCCAGCAGCCAAGATTGGGCAGGAGGAACACACACAGATACGCAGTATTTT. The sequence links TRBV4-2 to TRBJ2-3; tentative D gene TRBD2, with 5 bases matching. V gives up 0 bases and J gives up 2 bases, and the segment between their germline ends measures 18 bases. The CDR3 runs 18 residues from the cysteine to the phenylalanine. Solely the CDR3 DNA is kept, with 54 bases framed from the first base. Based on the germline V gene, the CDR1 and CDR2 sequences are LGHNA and YNFKEQ.